The 12 T cell receptor beta chains reported below all come from one sample, sequenced in a study of human T cells and chemical hapten exposure. TCRdb re-called the RACE reads with MiXCR, one entry per CDR3 protein. The repertoire holds some 400,000 distinct CDR3 sequences, roughly 4.8% seen once, with approximately 2.1% in the top ten. Stated time point: patch test 1, 2 weeks after DPC sensitization. Treatment indicated: therapeutic diphenylcyclopropenone sensitization with weekly scalp DPC. This material consisted of whole blood, taken in connection with sensitization to the hapten diphenylcyclopropenone (DPC). These receptor sequences come from a woman between 45 and 65 years old with alopecia areata. Some clones in this sample may be carry-over from other donors' samples.

This clonotype was picked up many times. The genes are TRBV5-6 and TRBJ1-6; no reliable D call. V gave up 3 bases and J gave up 4 bases, with 17 bases separating them. CDR3 size: 17 residues. Per the germline V gene, CDR1 is SGHDT and CDR2 is YYEEEE. In DNA form, the CDR3 reads TGTGCCAGCAGCTCGGCTGGTGGGCTGGGTTATAATTCACCCCTCCACTTT. This translates into CASSSAGGLGYNSPLHF.

At least ten counts were recorded for this clonotype. The V and J genes are TRBV12-3 or TRBV12-4 and TRBJ1-2, with TRBD1 matching over 7 bases. The CDR3 runs to 15 residues. V trimming: 5 bases; J trimming: 0 bases; junction bases outside the gene matches: 6. The CDR3 nucleotides are TGTGCCAGCAGTCCCCGGGACAGATCTAACTATGGCTACACCTTC. Protein: CASSPRDRSNYGYTF.

In its sample, this clonotype was seen many times. This chain links TRBV7-8 with TRBJ1-1; no definite D call. This CDR3 contains 16 residues. Germline assignment: CDR1 SGHVS and CDR2 FQNEAQ. The germline V and J ends were trimmed by 1 base and 5 bases, with 17 bases remaining between them. The chain's CDR3 is CASSLGHTPRETEAFF. In DNA, the CDR3 is TGTGCCAGCAGCTTAGGACATACGCCTCGAGAGACTGAAGCTTTCTTT.

The chain recombines TRBV5-1 with TRBJ1-1; a weak D match, TRBD1 (5 bases). The length of the CDR3 is 14 residues. Trimming removed 4 bases from V and 5 bases from J, with 15 bases in between. From germline, CDR1 is SGHRS and CDR2 YFSETQ. CDR3: CASSNPGGGTEAFF. The CDR3 DNA is TGCGCCAGCAGCAACCCCGGTGGGGGGACTGAAGCTTTCTTT.

This clonotype was recorded at least ten times. The chain links TRBV5-1 to TRBJ2-7; 10 nucleotides line up with TRBD2. The CDR3 runs to 15 residues. Germline V CDR1 and CDR2: SGHRS, YFSETQ. V was clipped by 1 base and J by 5 bases; unmatched bases: 6. The CDR3 sequence is CASSLFGTSVHEQYF. CDR3 sequence (DNA): TGCGCCAGCAGCTTGTTTGGGACTAGCGTGCACGAGCAGTACTTC.

The chain recombines TRBV20-1 with TRBJ2-3; TRBD1 aligns across 7 bases. CDR1 and CDR2 from the germline V gene are DFQATT and SNEGSKA (reference sequence). V shed 5 bases and J 0 bases; nucleotides not matched to a gene: 2. The CDR3 totals 13 residues. The CDR3 DNA sequence: TGCAGTGCTGTACAGGGGAGCACAGATACGCAGTATTTT. The encoded protein is CSAVQGSTDTQYF.

On this clonotype itself: Since a much larger clone is just one base distant, this may be a read error. The chain links TRBV6-5 to TRBJ2-3; D ambiguous. Germline assignment: CDR1 MNHEY and CDR2 SVGAGI. The V end lost 6 bases, the J end lost 8 bases, and 9 bases lay between the germline ends. CDR3 size: 11 residues. This CDR3 reads CASRDRVTQYF. CDR3 in DNA: TGTGCCAGCAGGGACCGAGTTACGCAGTATTTT.

The V gene is TRBV12-3 or TRBV12-4, the J gene TRBJ2-7, with D possibly matching TRBD1 (6 bases). The CDR3 length is 18 residues. Trimming left V 5 bases short and J 4 bases short, with 27 bases between. CDR3 DNA sequence: TGTGCCAGCAGTGATATAGCGCCGTGGGGGCCCCCGCGGTACGAGCAGTACTTC. It translates to CASSDIAPWGPPRYEQYF.

In its sample, this clonotype was seen a few times. J is TRBJ1-5 and V is TRBV20-1; D is perhaps TRBD1 (5 bases). The germline V gene encodes CDR1 DFQATT and CDR2 SNEGSKA (reference sequence). V was shortened by 2 bases and J by 6 bases, with 17 bases between the two germline ends. There are 15 residues in the CDR3. The CDR3 region is CSARRDAWRGQPQHF. CDR3 coding DNA: TGCAGTGCTAGACGGGACGCCTGGAGGGGTCAGCCCCAGCATTTT.

This clonotype showed up many times. J is TRBJ1-6 and V is TRBV14, with D tentatively TRBD1 (5 bases). V lost 1 base, J lost 13 bases, and 14 bases lay in between. The CDR3 is 14 amino acids. CDR1 SGHDN and CDR2 FVKESK come from the germline V gene. CDR3 sequence reads: CASSQGSPGGPLHF. The DNA of the CDR3 is TGTGCCAGCAGCCAAGGAAGCCCCGGGGGTCCCCTCCACTTT.

The table lists this clonotype with many counts. V and J are TRBV20-1 and TRBJ2-7, with 13 bases that match TRBD2. Germline assignment: CDR1 DFQATT and CDR2 SNEGSKA (reference sequence). Germline trimming cut 1 base from V and 4 bases from J; bases unmatched to any gene: 4. The CDR3 totals 15 residues. CDR3 in amino acids: CSARGELAGGYEQYF. Here the CDR3 DNA reads TGCAGTGCTAGAGGAGAACTAGCGGGGGGGTACGAGCAGTACTTC.

This clonotype was observed many times. The V call is TRBV7-9, the J call TRBJ2-7, with 7 bases identical to TRBD2. The germline CDR1 and CDR2 sequences are SEHNR and FQNEAQ (reference sequence). V gave up 6 bases and J gave up 7 bases; unmatched junction bases: 12. The CDR3 runs to 14 residues. The CDR3 sequence is CASSYPGGPREQYF. The CDR3, as DNA: TGTGCCAGCAGTTATCCGGGAGGCCCGAGGGAGCAGTACTTC.